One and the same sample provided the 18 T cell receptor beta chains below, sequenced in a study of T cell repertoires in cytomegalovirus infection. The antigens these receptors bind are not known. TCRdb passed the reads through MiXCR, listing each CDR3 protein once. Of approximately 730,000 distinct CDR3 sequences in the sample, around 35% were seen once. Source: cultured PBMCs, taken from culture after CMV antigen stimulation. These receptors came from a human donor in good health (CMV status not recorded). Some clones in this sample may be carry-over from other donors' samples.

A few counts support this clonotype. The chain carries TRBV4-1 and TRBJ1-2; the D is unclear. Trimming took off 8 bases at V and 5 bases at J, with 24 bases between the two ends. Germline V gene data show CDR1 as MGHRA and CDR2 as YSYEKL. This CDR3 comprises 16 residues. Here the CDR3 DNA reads TGCGCCAGCCAGGACCTTGGGCGGTCACATCGTTATGGCTACACCTTC. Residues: CASQDLGRSHRYGYTF.

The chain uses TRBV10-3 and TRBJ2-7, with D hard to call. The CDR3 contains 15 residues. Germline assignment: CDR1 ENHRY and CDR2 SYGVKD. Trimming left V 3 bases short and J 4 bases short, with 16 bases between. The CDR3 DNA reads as TGTGCCATCAGTGAAGGTACTACACCATCGTACGAGCAGTACTTC. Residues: CAISEGTTPSYEQYF.

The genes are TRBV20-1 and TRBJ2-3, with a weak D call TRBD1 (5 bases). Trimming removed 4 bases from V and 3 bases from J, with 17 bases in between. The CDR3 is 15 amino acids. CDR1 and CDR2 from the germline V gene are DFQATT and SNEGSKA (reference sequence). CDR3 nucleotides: TGCAGTGCTACCTCCACTGGGGCCCTGACAGATACGCAGTATTTT. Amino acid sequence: CSATSTGALTDTQYF.

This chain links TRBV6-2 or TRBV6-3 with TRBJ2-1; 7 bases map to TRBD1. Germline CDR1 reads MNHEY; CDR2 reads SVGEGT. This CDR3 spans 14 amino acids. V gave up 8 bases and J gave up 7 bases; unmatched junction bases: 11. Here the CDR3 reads CASWDIGGINEQFF. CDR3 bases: TGTGCCAGCTGGGATATAGGGGGCATAAATGAGCAGTTCTTC.

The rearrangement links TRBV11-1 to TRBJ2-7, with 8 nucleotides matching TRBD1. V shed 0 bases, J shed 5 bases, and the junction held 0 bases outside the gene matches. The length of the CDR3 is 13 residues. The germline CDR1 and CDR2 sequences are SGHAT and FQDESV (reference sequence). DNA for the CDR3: TGTGCCAGCAGCTTAGCGACAGGGGACGAGCAGTACTTC. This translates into CASSLATGDEQYF. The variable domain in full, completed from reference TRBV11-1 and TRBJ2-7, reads EAEVAQSPRYKITEKSQAVAFWCDPISGHATLYWYRQILGQGPELLVQFQDESVVDDSQLPKDRFSAERLKGVDSTLKIQPAELGDSAMYLCASSLATGDEQYFGPGTRLTVT.

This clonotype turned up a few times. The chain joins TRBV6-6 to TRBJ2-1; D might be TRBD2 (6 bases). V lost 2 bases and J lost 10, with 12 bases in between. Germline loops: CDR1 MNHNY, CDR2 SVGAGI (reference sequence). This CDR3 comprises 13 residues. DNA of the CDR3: TGTGCCAGCAGTTACATAAGGCGGGGAGAGCAGTTCTTC. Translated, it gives CASSYIRRGEQFF.

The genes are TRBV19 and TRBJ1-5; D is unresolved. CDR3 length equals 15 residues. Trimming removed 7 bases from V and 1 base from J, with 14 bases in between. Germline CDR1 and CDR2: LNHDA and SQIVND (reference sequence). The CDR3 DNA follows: TGTGCCAGTACCCTACTGGTGGGGAGCAATCAGCCCCAGCATTTT. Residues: CASTLLVGSNQPQHF.

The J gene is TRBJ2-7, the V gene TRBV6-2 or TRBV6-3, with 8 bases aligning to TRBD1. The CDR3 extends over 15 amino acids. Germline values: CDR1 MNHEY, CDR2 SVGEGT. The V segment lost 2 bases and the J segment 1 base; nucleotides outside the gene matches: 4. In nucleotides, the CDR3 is TGTGCCAGCAGTTACGACAGGGGAGCGTCCTACGAGCAGTACTTC. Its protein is CASSYDRGASYEQYF.

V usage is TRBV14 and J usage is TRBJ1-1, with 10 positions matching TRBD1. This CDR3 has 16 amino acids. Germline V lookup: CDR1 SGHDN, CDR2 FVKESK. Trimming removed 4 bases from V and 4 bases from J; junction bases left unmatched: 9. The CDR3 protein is CASSPGWGTGVTEAFF. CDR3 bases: TGTGCCAGCAGCCCCGGGTGGGGGACAGGGGTCACTGAAGCTTTCTTT.

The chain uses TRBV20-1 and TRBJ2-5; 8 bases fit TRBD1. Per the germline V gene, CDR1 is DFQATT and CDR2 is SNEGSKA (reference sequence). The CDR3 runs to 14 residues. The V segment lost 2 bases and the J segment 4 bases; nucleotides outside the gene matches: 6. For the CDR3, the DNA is TGCAGTGCTAGAAGTATGACAGGGGTAGAGACCCAGTACTTC. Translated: CSARSMTGVETQYF.

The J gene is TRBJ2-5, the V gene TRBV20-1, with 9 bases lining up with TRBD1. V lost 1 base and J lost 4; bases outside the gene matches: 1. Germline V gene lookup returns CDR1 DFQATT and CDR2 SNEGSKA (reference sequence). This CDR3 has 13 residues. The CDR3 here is CSARGQGVETQYF. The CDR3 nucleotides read TGCAGTGCTAGAGGACAGGGGGTAGAGACCCAGTACTTC.

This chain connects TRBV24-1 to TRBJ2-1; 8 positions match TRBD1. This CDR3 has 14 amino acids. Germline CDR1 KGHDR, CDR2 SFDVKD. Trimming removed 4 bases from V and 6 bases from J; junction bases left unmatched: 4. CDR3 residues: CATSDPDRANEQFF. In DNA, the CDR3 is TGTGCCACCAGTGACCCGGACAGGGCCAATGAGCAGTTCTTC.

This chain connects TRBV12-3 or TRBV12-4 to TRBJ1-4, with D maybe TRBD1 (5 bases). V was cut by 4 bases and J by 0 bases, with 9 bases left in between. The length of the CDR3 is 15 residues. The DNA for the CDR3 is TGTGCCAGCAGTTCAGGGATCTCAACTAATGAAAAACTGTTTTTT. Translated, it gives CASSSGISTNEKLFF.

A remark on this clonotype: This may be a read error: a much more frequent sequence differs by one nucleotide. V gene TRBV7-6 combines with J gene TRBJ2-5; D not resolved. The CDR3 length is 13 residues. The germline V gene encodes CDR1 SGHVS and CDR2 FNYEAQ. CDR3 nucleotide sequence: TGTGCCAGCAGTGTAACTCGCCAAGGGACCCAGTACTTC. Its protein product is CASSVTRQGTQYF.

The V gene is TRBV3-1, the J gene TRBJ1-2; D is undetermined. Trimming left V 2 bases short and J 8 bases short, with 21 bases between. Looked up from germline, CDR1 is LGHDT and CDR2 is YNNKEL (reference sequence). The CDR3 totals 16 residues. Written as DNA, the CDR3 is TGTGCCAGCAGCCAAAATCTGGGGATAGAGCGTGTCGGCTACACCTTC. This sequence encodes CASSQNLGIERVGYTF.

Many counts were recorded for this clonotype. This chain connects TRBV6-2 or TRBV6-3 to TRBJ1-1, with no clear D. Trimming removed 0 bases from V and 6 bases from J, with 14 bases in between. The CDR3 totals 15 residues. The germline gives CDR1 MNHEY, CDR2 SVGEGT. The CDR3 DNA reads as TGTGCCAGCAGTTACTCGTCTTTTCGGTCGGCTGAAGCTTTCTTT. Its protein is CASSYSSFRSAEAFF.

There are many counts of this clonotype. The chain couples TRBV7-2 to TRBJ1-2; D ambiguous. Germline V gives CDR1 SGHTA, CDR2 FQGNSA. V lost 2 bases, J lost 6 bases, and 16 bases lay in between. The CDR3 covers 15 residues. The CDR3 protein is CASSLSPGIGDGYTF. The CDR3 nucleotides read TGTGCCAGCAGCTTATCCCCCGGAATCGGGGATGGCTACACCTTC.

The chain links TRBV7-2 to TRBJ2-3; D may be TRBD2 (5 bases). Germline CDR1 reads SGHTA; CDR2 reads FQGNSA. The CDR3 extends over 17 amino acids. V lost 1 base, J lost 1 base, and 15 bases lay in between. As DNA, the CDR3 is TGTGCCAGCAGCTTAGTCCGGACTTCAGCAGGCACAGATACGCAGTATTTT. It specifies CASSLVRTSAGTDTQYF. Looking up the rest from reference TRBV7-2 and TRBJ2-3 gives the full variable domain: GAGVSQSPSNKVTEKGKDVELRCDPISGHTALYWYRQSLGQGLEFLIYFQGNSAPDKSGLPSDRFSAERTGGSVSTLTIQRTQQEDSAVYLCASSLVRTSAGTDTQYFGPGTRLTVL.